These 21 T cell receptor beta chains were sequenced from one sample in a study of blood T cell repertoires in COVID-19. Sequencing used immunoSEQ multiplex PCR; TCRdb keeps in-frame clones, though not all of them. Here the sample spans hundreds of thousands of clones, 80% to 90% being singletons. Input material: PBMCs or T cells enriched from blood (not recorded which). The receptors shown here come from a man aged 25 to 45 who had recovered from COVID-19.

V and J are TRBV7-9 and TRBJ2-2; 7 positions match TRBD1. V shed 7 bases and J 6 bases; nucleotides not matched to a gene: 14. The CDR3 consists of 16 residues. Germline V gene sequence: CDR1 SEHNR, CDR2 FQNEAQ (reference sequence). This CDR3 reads CASNLGGRTFSGELFF. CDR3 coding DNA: TGTGCCAGCAACCTAGGGGGCAGGACTTTTTCCGGGGAGCTGTTTTTT.

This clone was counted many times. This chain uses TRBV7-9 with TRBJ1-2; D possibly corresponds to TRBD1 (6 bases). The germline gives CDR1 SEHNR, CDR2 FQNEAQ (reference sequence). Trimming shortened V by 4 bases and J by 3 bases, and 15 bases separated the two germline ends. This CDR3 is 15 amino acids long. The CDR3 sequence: CASSSRGGRDYGYTF. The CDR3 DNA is TGTGCCAGCAGCTCCCGGGGGGGGCGTGACTATGGCTACACCTTC. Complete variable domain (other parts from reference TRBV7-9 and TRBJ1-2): DTGVSQNPRHKITKRGQNVTFRCDPISEHNRLYWYRQTLGQGPEFLTYFQNEAQLEKSRLLSDRFSAERPKGSFSTLEIQRTEQGDSAMYLCASSSRGGRDYGYTFGSGTRLTVV.

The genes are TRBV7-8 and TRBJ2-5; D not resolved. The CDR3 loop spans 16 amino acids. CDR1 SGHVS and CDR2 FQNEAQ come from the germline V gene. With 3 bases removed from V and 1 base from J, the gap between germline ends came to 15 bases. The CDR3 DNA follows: TGTGCCAGCAGCTTTTTCCAGTTCGCTGGCCAAGAGACCCAGTACTTC. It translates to CASSFFQFAGQETQYF.

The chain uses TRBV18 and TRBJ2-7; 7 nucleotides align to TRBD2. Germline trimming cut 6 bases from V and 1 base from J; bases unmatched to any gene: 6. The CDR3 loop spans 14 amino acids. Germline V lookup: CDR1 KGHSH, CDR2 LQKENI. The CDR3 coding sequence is TGTGCCAGCTCTACAAGGGAGGGTTCCTACGAGCAGTACTTC. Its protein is CASSTREGSYEQYF. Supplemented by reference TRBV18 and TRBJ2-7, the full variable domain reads NAGVMQNPRHLVRRRGQEARLRCSPMKGHSHVYWYRQLPEEGLKFMVYLQKENIIDESGMPKERFSAEFPKEGPSILRIQQVVRGDSAAYFCASSTREGSYEQYFGPGTRLTVT.

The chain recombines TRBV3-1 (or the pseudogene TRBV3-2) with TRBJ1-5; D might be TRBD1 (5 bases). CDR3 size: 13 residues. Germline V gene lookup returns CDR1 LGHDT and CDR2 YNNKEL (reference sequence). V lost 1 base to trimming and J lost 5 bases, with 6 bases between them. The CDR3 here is CASSQGRDQPQHF. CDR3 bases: TGTGCCAGCAGCCAAGGCAGGGATCAGCCCCAGCATTTT.

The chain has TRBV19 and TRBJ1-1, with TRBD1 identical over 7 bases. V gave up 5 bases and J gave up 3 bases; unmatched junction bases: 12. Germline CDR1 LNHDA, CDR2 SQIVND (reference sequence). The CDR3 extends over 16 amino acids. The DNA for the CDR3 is TGTGCCAGTAGTTTATACAGGGGATCGGTGGACACTGAAGCTTTCTTT. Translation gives CASSLYRGSVDTEAFF.

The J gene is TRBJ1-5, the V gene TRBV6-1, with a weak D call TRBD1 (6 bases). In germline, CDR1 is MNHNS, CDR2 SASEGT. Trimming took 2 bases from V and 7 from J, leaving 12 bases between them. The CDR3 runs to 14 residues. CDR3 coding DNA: TGTGCCAGCAGTGAATACAGGGTGGACCAGCCCCAGCATTTT. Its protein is CASSEYRVDQPQHF.

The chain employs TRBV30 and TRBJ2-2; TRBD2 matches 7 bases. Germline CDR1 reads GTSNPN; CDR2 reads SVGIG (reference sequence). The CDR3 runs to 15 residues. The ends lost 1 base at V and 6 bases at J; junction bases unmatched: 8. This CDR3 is CAWSGGAGWAGELFF. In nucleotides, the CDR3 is TGTGCCTGGAGTGGGGGAGCGGGATGGGCCGGGGAGCTGTTTTTT. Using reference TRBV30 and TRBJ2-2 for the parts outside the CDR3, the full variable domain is SQTIHQWPATLVQPVGSPLSLECTVEGTSNPNLYWYRQAAGRGLQLLFYSVGIGQISSEVPQNLSASRPQDRQFILSSKKLLLSDSGFYLCAWSGGAGWAGELFFGEGSRLTVL.

DNA of the CDR3: TGTGCCAGCAGTAACGGGAGGACACGAGGGCATCAGCCCCAGCATTTT. It yields the protein CASSNGRTRGHQPQHF. The chain uses TRBV2 and TRBJ1-5; D is perhaps TRBD1 (5 bases). The CDR3 extends over 16 amino acids. V lost 5 bases, J lost 5 bases, and 19 bases lay in between. The germline V gene encodes CDR1 SNHLY and CDR2 FYNNEI.

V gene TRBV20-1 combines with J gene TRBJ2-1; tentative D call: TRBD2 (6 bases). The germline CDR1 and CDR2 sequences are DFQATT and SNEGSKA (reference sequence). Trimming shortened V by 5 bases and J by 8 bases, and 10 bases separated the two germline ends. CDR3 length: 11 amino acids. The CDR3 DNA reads TGCAGTGCTCAACGGGGGTATGAGCAGTTCTTC. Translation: CSAQRGYEQFF.

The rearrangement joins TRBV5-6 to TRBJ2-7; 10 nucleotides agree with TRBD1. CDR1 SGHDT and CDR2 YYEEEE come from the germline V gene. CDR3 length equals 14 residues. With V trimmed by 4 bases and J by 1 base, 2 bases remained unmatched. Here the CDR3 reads CASSRQGASYEQYF. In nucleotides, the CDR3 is TGTGCCAGCAGCCGACAGGGGGCTTCCTACGAGCAGTACTTC.

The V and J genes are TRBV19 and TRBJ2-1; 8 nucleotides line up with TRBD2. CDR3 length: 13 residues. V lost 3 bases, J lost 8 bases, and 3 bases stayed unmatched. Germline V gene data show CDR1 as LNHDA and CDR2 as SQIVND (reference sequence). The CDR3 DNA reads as TGTGCCAGTAGTATTGGGCGGGAGGATGAGCAGTTCTTC. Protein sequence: CASSIGREDEQFF.

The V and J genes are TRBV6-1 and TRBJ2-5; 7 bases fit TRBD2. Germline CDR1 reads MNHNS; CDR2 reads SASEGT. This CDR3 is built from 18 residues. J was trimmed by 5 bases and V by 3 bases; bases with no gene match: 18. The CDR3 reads CASSEARLAGLRGETQYF. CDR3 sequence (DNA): TGTGCCAGCAGTGAGGCCCGACTAGCAGGACTTCGAGGGGAGACCCAGTACTTC.

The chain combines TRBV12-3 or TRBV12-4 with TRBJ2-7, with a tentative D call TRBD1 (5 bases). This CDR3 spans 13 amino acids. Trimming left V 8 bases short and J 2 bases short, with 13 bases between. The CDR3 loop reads CASGSGLTYEQYF. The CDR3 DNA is TGTGCCAGCGGTTCAGGGTTAACCTACGAGCAGTACTTC.

This CDR3 reads CASSFGAGGIGYNSPLHF. The CDR3 DNA reads as TGTGCCAGCAGTTTTGGTGCAGGGGGCATAGGCTATAATTCACCCCTCCACTTT. The J gene is TRBJ1-6, the V gene TRBV28; TRBD1 aligns across 8 bases. The CDR3 length is 18 residues. V was pared by 3 bases and J by 3 bases, with 10 bases of the junction left unmatched. The V gene's germline CDR1 is MDHEN and CDR2 SYDVKM. The whole variable domain, remainder taken from reference TRBV28 and TRBJ1-6, is DVKVTQSSRYLVKRTGEKVFLECVQDMDHENMFWYRQDPGLGLRLIYFSYDVKMKEKGDIPEGYSVSREKKERFSLILESASTNQTSMYLCASSFGAGGIGYNSPLHFGNGTRLTVT.

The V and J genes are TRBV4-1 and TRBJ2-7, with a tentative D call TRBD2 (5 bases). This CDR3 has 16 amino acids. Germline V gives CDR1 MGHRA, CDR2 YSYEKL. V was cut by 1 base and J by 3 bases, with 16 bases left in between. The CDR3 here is CASSQAWETLNYEQYF. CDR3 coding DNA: TGCGCCAGCAGCCAAGCCTGGGAGACCTTAAACTACGAGCAGTACTTC.

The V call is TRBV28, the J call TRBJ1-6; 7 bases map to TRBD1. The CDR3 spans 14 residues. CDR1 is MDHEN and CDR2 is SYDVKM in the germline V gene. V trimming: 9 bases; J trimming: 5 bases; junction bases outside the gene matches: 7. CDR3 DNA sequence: TGTGCCAGTAAGGTTGGGACAGATAATTCACCCCTCCACTTT. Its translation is CASKVGTDNSPLHF.

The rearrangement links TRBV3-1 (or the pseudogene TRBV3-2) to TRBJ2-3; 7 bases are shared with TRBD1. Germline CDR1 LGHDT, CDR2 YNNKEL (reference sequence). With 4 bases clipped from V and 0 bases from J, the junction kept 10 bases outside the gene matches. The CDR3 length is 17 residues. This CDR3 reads CASSLPGGAVSTDTQYF. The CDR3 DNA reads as TGTGCCAGCAGCCTCCCAGGGGGAGCAGTTAGCACAGATACGCAGTATTTT.

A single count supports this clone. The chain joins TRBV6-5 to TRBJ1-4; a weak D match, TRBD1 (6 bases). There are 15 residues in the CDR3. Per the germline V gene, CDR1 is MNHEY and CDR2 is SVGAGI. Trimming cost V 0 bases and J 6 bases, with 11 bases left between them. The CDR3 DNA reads TGTGCCAGCAGTTACTCAGGGGGTTCGTATGAAAAACTGTTTTTT. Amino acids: CASSYSGGSYEKLFF.

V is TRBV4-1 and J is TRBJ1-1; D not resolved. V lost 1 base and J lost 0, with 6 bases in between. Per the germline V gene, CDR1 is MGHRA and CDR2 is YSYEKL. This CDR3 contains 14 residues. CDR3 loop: CASSQVVMNTEAFF. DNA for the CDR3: TGCGCCAGCAGCCAAGTAGTCATGAACACTGAAGCTTTCTTT.

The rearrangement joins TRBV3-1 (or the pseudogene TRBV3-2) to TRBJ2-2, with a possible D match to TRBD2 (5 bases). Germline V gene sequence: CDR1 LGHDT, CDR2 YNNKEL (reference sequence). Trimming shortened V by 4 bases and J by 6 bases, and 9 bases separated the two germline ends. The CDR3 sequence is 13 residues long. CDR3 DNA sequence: TGTGCCAGCAGCCTCGTGGAGGCCGGGGAGCTGTTTTTT. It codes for CASSLVEAGELFF.